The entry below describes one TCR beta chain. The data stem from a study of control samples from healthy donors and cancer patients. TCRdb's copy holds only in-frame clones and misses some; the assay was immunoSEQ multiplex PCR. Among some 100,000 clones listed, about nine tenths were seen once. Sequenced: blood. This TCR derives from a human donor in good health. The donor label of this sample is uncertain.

The CDR3 reads CASSIIVGGNTEAFF. The CDR3 DNA reads TGTGCCAGTAGTATAATCGTGGGGGGGAACACTGAAGCTTTCTTT. This rearrangement joins TRBV19 to TRBJ1-1; perhaps TRBD1 as D (5 bases). Germline V lookup: CDR1 LNHDA, CDR2 SQIVND (reference sequence). This CDR3 contains 15 residues. V was pared by 2 bases and J by 1 base, with 11 bases between.